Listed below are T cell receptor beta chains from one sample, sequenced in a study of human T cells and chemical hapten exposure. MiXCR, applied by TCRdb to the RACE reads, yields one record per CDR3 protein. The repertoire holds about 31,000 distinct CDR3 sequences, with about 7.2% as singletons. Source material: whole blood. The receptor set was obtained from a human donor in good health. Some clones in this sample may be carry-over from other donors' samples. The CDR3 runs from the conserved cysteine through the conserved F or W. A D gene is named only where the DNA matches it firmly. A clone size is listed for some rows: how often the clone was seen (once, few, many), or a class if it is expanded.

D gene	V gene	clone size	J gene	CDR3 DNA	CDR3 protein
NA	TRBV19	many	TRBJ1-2	TGTGCCAGTAGTATATTTGGCAGGGCAACTAACTATGGCTACACCTTC	CASSIFGRATNYGYTF
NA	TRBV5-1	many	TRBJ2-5	TGCGCCAGCAGCTACTTAGGGGGAGAGACCCAGTACTTC	CASSYLGGETQYF
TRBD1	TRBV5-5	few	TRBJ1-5	TGTGCCAGCAGCCAGGGGACAGACAATCAGCCCCAGCATTTT	CASSQGTDNQPQHF
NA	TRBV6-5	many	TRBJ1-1	TGTGCCAGCAGTTACTCCCGTTGGGTTCGGAACACTGAAGCTTTCTTT	CASSYSRWVRNTEAFF
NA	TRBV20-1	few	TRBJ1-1	TGCAGTGCTAGAGGGGGGCCACATGCGGGTGAAGCTTTCTTT	CSARGGPHAGEAFF
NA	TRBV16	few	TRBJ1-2	TGTGCCAGCAGCCAGGGGGCTGGGGACTATGGCTACACCTTC	CASSQGAGDYGYTF
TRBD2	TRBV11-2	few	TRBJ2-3	TGTGCCAGCAGCCCCTGGACTAGCGGGGGGCCAGATACGCAGTATTTT	CASSPWTSGGPDTQYF
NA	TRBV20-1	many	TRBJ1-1	TGCAGTGCTAGAGCTAGGGTGAACACTGAAGCTTTCTTT	CSARARVNTEAFF
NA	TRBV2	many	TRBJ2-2	TGTGCCAGCAGCCCCGGGAGCTACACCGGGGAGCTGTTTTTT	CASSPGSYTGELFF
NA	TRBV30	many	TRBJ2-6	TGTGCCTGGGGGCGCTCTGGGGCCAACGTCCTGACTTTC	CAWGRSGANVLTF
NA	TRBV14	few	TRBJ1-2	TGTGCCAGCAGCCAAGATCGAGCGAAAGGAGACTATGGCTACACCTTC	CASSQDRAKGDYGYTF
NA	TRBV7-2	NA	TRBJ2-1	TGTGCCAGCAGCTTAGCTCCTACTAGGGAGCAGTTCTTC	CASSLAPTREQFF
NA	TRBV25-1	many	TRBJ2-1	TGTGCCAGCAGTGCGAATCGTGAGCAGTTCTTC	CASSANREQFF
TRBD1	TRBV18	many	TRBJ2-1	TGTGCCAGCTCACTCCTGAGGGGGCTAGGCAATGAGCAGTTCTTC	CASSLLRGLGNEQFF
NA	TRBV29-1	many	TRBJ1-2	TGCAGCGTTGAGGGGGCAGGGGAGAATTATGGCTACACCTTC	CSVEGAGENYGYTF
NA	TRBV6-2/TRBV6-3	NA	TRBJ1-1	TGTGCCAGCAGATGGAACGGGAACACTGAAGCTTTCTTT	CASRWNGNTEAFF
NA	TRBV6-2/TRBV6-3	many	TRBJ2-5	TGTGCCAGCAGCACCGACTGGGCGGGGGAGACCCAGTACTTC	CASSTDWAGETQYF
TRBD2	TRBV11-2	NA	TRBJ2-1	TGTGCCAGCAGCTCCTTTAGCGGGGGTGTCAATGAGCAGTTCTTC	CASSSFSGGVNEQFF
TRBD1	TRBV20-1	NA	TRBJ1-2	TGCATCACCTACCCTCCAGGGGGCCGTAACGAGGATGGCTACACCTTC	CITYPPGGRNEDGYTF
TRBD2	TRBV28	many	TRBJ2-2	TGTGCCACCACTAGCGGTGGGGTTGGCGGGGAGCTGTTTTTT	CATTSGGVGGELFF
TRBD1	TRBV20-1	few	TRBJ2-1	TGCAGTGCTAGATATGGGACAGCCTACAATGAGCAGTTCTTC	CSARYGTAYNEQFF
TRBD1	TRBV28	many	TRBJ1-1	TGTGCCAGCAGTTTGGACAGGGAGCACACTGAAGCTTTCTTT	CASSLDREHTEAFF
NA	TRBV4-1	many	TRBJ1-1	TGCGCCAGCAGCCCCCACAACGGGCAGATGAACACTGAAGCTTTCTTT	CASSPHNGQMNTEAFF
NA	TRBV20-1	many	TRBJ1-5	TGCAGTGCGTATAGGGGTTCGAGCAATCAGCCCCAGCATTTT	CSAYRGSSNQPQHF
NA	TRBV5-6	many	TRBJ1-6	TGTGCCAGCAGCTTGGGACGGTATACAGGTTCGCCCCTCCACTTT	CASSLGRYTGSPLHF
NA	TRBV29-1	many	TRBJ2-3	TGCAGCGTTGATAGACGCACAGATACGCAGTATTTT	CSVDRRTDTQYF
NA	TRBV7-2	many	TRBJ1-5	TGTGCCAGCAGCTTAGTAGGTCCTAATCAGCCCCAGCATTTT	CASSLVGPNQPQHF
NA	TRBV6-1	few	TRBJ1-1	TGTGCCAGCAGTGGCCAGTCGTACACTGAAGCTTTCTTT	CASSGQSYTEAFF
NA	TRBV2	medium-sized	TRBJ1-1	TGTGCCAGCAGAGGACAGTCCGGGATTACGGTGAACACTGAAGCTTTCTTT	CASRGQSGITVNTEAFF
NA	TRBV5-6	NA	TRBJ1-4	TGTGCCAGCAGCTTCGGCAGAGTAAATGAAAAACTGTTTTTT	CASSFGRVNEKLFF
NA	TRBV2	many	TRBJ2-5	TGTGCCAGCAGTAAGGAGTCAAGAGAGACCCAGTACTTC	CASSKESRETQYF
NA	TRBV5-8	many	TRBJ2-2	TGTGCCAGCAGGCCATTCAACACCGGGGAGCTGTTTTTT	CASRPFNTGELFF